These 27 T cell receptor beta chains originate from one sample sequenced in a study of cytomegalovirus exposure and HLA in healthy donors. 60 Vbeta and 13 Jbeta primers were used in PCR. TCRdb keeps only in-frame clones here, not all; method: immunoSEQ multiplex PCR. The sample has roughly 200,000 clones, 75% to 80% seen once. Specimen: PBMCs. These TCRs come from a female donor in good health and CMV-seronegative.

The rearrangement joins TRBV6-5 to TRBJ2-3; 7 bases match TRBD1. The V and J ends lost 6 bases and 5 bases, in that order; junction bases with no gene match: 11. The CDR3 has 15 residues. In germline, CDR1 is MNHEY, CDR2 SVGAGI. The CDR3 spells CASSRRDSRKDTQYF. CDR3 nucleotide sequence: TGTGCCAGCAGCCGCAGGGACAGCAGAAAAGATACGCAGTATTTT.

This clone was counted a few times. The chain joins TRBV20-1 to TRBJ2-7; TRBD2 is a possible D gene (5 bases). Germline values: CDR1 DFQATT, CDR2 SNEGSKA (reference sequence). The V end was cut by 4 bases, the J end by 6 bases, with 10 bases between. The length of the CDR3 is 11 residues. CDR3 loop: CSATRGSEQYF. The CDR3, as DNA: TGCAGTGCTACCCGAGGGAGCGAGCAGTACTTC.

The gene calls are TRBV6-5 and TRBJ1-6; a weak D match, TRBD1 (6 bases). The CDR3 runs to 15 residues. The V end was cut by 6 bases, the J end by 8 bases, with 17 bases between. Per the germline V gene, CDR1 is MNHEY and CDR2 is SVGAGI. CDR3 residues: CASSSGTGLDSPLHF. CDR3 nucleotide sequence: TGTGCCAGCAGCTCGGGTACAGGGCTCGATTCACCCCTCCACTTT.

The genes are TRBV5-1 and TRBJ2-1; D is unresolved. The length of the CDR3 is 12 residues. The ends were cut back, 4 bases at V and 6 bases at J, with 8 bases in the middle. Per germline, CDR1 SGHRS and CDR2 YFSETQ. The CDR3 DNA reads TGCGCCAGCAGCCAGCCTAGCAATGAGCAGTTCTTC. Translated: CASSQPSNEQFF.

This chain links TRBV30 with TRBJ2-7; D ambiguous. Germline CDR1 GTSNPN, CDR2 SVGIG (reference sequence). This CDR3 contains 12 residues. The V end was cut by 2 bases, the J end by 0 bases, with 5 bases between. The CDR3 bases are TGTGCCTGGAGTTTTTACTCCTACGAGCAGTACTTC. Protein: CAWSFYSYEQYF.

This sequence joins TRBV28 and TRBJ2-3; a weak D match, TRBD1 (5 bases). The CDR3 runs 19 residues. Germline V gives CDR1 MDHEN, CDR2 SYDVKM. V lost 1 base, J lost 2 bases, and 22 bases lay in between. The CDR3 is CASSLSEPQGIIFTDTQYF. The DNA of the CDR3 is TGTGCCAGCAGTTTATCGGAGCCCCAGGGTATAATATTCACAGATACGCAGTATTTT. Together with reference TRBV28 and TRBJ2-3, the CDR3 gives the full variable domain: DVKVTQSSRYLVKRTGEKVFLECVQDMDHENMFWYRQDPGLGLRLIYFSYDVKMKEKGDIPEGYSVSREKKERFSLILESASTNQTSMYLCASSLSEPQGIIFTDTQYFGPGTRLTVL.

Only one count was recorded for this clone. J is TRBJ1-5 and V is TRBV5-5; perhaps TRBD1 as D (6 bases). V dropped 0 bases and J dropped 0 bases, with 13 bases sitting between them. This CDR3 comprises 17 residues. The germline gives CDR1 SGHKS, CDR2 YYEKEE (reference sequence). The DNA of the CDR3 is TGTGCCAGCAGCTTGGATCAGGGGATGACTAGCAATCAGCCCCAGCATTTT. Its translation: CASSLDQGMTSNQPQHF.

The chain couples TRBV5-1 to TRBJ2-7; TRBD1 agrees at 7 bases. The CDR3 runs 14 residues. Germline CDR1 SGHRS, CDR2 YFSETQ. With V trimmed by 6 bases and J by 4 bases, 10 bases remained unmatched. The CDR3 spells CASTLPDRLYEQYF. The CDR3 coding sequence is TGCGCCAGCACATTACCGGACAGGCTATACGAGCAGTACTTC.

This clone was recorded only once. The V call is TRBV5-4, the J call TRBJ2-2; 12 positions match TRBD2. J lost 2 bases, V lost 4 bases, and 3 bases had no gene match. Germline V gene lookup returns CDR1 SGHNT and CDR2 YYREEE (reference sequence). The CDR3 runs 16 residues. CDR3 in DNA: TGTGCCAGCAGCCAAGGACTAGCGGGAAACACCGGGGAGCTGTTTTTT. The encoded protein is CASSQGLAGNTGELFF.

This sequence joins TRBV9 and TRBJ2-5, with D tentatively TRBD2 (6 bases). CDR1 is SGDLS and CDR2 is YYNGEE in the germline V gene. The CDR3 extends over 15 amino acids. Trimming removed 0 bases at V and 2 bases at J, with 11 bases between. The CDR3 DNA reads TGTGCCAGCAGCGTAGCAAGCGGGTCTCAAGAGACCCAGTACTTC. As protein: CASSVASGSQETQYF.

This rearrangement joins TRBV9 to TRBJ2-1, with a weak D call TRBD2 (5 bases). V was shortened by 0 bases and J by 5 bases, with 9 bases between the two germline ends. The CDR3 contains 14 residues. Per the germline V gene, CDR1 is SGDLS and CDR2 is YYNGEE. The CDR3 sequence is CASSVASWDNEQFF. CDR3 sequence (DNA): TGTGCCAGCAGCGTAGCTAGCTGGGACAATGAGCAGTTCTTC.

This clone was observed a single time. This sequence joins TRBV5-1 and TRBJ2-1; 9 nucleotides align to TRBD1. The CDR3 runs 14 residues. Germline-derived CDR1 and CDR2 are SGHRS and YFSETQ. The V gene end was trimmed by 4 bases and the J gene end by 12 bases; junction bases not matched to a gene: 11. The CDR3 nucleotides read TGCGCCAGCAGCCAATCACAGGGGGCAAGTGTGCAGTTCTTC. Translating it yields CASSQSQGASVQFF.

The chain couples TRBV28 to TRBJ2-7; 8 bases are shared with TRBD1. V lost 6 bases, J lost 0 bases, and 4 bases stayed unmatched. The V gene's germline CDR1 is MDHEN and CDR2 SYDVKM. CDR3 length: 14 residues. The CDR3: CASSSDRGSYEQYF. Here the CDR3 DNA reads TGTGCCAGCAGCTCAGACAGGGGCTCCTACGAGCAGTACTTC. Drawing the rest from reference TRBV28 and TRBJ2-7, the complete variable domain is DVKVTQSSRYLVKRTGEKVFLECVQDMDHENMFWYRQDPGLGLRLIYFSYDVKMKEKGDIPEGYSVSREKKERFSLILESASTNQTSMYLCASSSDRGSYEQYFGPGTRLTVT.

This clone has just one count. The chain links TRBV5-6 to TRBJ1-6; 8 nucleotides agree with TRBD1. The junction had 10 bases not matched to a gene; V was cut back by 1 base and J by 10 bases. In germline, CDR1 is SGHDT, CDR2 YYEEEE. This CDR3 contains 16 residues. In DNA, the CDR3 is TGTGCCAGCAGCTTGCGGTTTGGGACAGGCAGATCACCCCTCCACTTT. It translates to CASSLRFGTGRSPLHF.

This clone appeared a single time. V is TRBV9 and J is TRBJ2-7, with 9 bases fitting TRBD2. CDR3 size: 14 residues. Trimming at V came to 0 bases and at J to 6 bases, leaving 4 bases not matched to a gene. Per the germline V gene, CDR1 is SGDLS and CDR2 is YYNGEE. The CDR3 spells CASSVVTSGSEQYF. The CDR3 DNA is TGTGCCAGCAGCGTAGTGACTAGCGGAAGCGAGCAGTACTTC.

The rearrangement uses TRBV18 and TRBJ2-5, with 7 bases lining up with TRBD2. The V and J ends lost 3 bases and 2 bases, in that order; junction bases with no gene match: 12. This CDR3 comprises 17 residues. In germline, CDR1 is KGHSH, CDR2 LQKENI. Here the CDR3 reads CASSPPVGSGDQETQYF. Written as DNA, the CDR3 is TGTGCCAGCTCACCTCCTGTTGGGAGCGGGGATCAAGAGACCCAGTACTTC.

The genes are TRBV7-7 and TRBJ2-3; D possibly corresponds to TRBD1 (5 bases). The CDR3 runs to 16 residues. Germline V gene lookup returns CDR1 SSHAT and CDR2 FNYEAQ (reference sequence). V was cut by 1 base and J by 0 bases, with 11 bases left in between. The CDR3 region has the DNA TGTGCCAGCAGCTTAGATAGGGGTGCTAGCACAGATACGCAGTATTTT. It yields the protein CASSLDRGASTDTQYF.

On this clone: At one boundary the junction diverges from the germline segment, which might be a read error. The V gene is TRBV7-9, the J gene TRBJ1-2; D not resolved. The germline V gene encodes CDR1 SEHNR and CDR2 FQNEAQ (reference sequence). The CDR3 totals 14 residues. CDR3 DNA: TGTTCCAGCAGCCCCGGGGAGGCCCCCTGGGGCTACACCTTC. As protein: CSSSPGEAPWGYTF.

V gene TRBV7-2 combines with J gene TRBJ1-1; tentative D call: TRBD1 (5 bases). Germline V CDR1 and CDR2: SGHTA, FQGNSA. The germline V and J ends were trimmed by 2 bases and 7 bases, with 11 bases remaining between them. The CDR3 has 13 amino acids. The CDR3 coding sequence is TGTGCCAGCAGCTTAAGGAGACAGAGTGAAGCTTTCTTT. Translation gives CASSLRRQSEAFF.

Details on this clone: At one end, the junction sequence differs from germline, possibly due to a read error. This sequence joins TRBV7-9 and TRBJ2-7; TRBD2 matches at 8 bases. Looked up from germline, CDR1 is SEHNR and CDR2 is FQNEAQ (reference sequence). CDR3 length equals 16 residues. The chain's CDR3 is CSSSPRGGPKSYEQYF. In DNA, the CDR3 is TGTTCCAGCAGCCCACGGGGGGGCCCTAAGTCCTACGAGCAGTACTTC.

The chain uses TRBV5-4 and TRBJ1-1; D unclear. The CDR3 sequence is 15 residues long. From germline, CDR1 is SGHNT and CDR2 YYREEE (reference sequence). The germline V and J ends were trimmed by 3 bases and 5 bases, with 17 bases remaining between them. CDR3 DNA: TGTGCCAGCAGCTGGTCCTCCGGGATGGGGACTGAAGCTTTCTTT. It translates to CASSWSSGMGTEAFF.

This clone was detected only a few times. The chain employs TRBV30 and TRBJ1-2; a weak D match, TRBD1 (6 bases). This CDR3 region has 13 residues. Trimming took off 5 bases at V and 8 bases at J, with 18 bases between the two ends. Germline V gives CDR1 GTSNPN, CDR2 SVGIG (reference sequence). The CDR3 DNA reads as TGTGCCTGGGCATCCACAGGGTTAAGGGGCTACACCTTC. Its translation: CAWASTGLRGYTF.

The gene calls are TRBV27 and TRBJ2-6; D might be TRBD1 (6 bases). The V end was cut by 6 bases, the J end by 2 bases, with 14 bases between. Germline V gene lookup returns CDR1 MNHEY and CDR2 SMNVEV (reference sequence). CDR3 length: 16 residues. The DNA for the CDR3 is TGTGCCAGCAGCCAAAATACAGGGACTGGGGCCAACGTCCTGACTTTC. It specifies CASSQNTGTGANVLTF.

With regard to this clone: One end of the junction does not line up with germline, which may come from a read error. The chain joins TRBV7-9 to TRBJ2-3; D is uncertain. In germline, CDR1 is SEHNR, CDR2 FQNEAQ (reference sequence). There are 14 residues in the CDR3. Here the CDR3 DNA reads TGTTCCAGCAGCCCTGCAGGCTTCACAGATACGCAGTATTTT. Translating gives CSSSPAGFTDTQYF.

The genes are TRBV10-3 and TRBJ2-5, with a possible D match to TRBD1 (5 bases). Near its end, the DNA agrees better with TRBJ2-7, so the J call may be wrong. The CDR3 sequence is 13 residues long. Germline-derived CDR1 and CDR2 are ENHRY and SYGVKD. The CDR3 nucleotides read TGTGCCATCAGTGGACAGTCCAGCTACGAGCAGTACTTC. This codes for CAISGQSSYEQYF.

The chain has TRBV6-6 and TRBJ1-1; TRBD1 matches at 7 bases. V dropped 7 bases and J dropped 0; count of bases not matched to a gene: 11. This CDR3 is built from 16 residues. Germline CDR1 reads MNHNY; CDR2 reads SVGAGI (reference sequence). CDR3 bases: TGTGCCAGCATTCGCCCGACAGGGCCCATGAACACTGAAGCTTTCTTT. Protein product: CASIRPTGPMNTEAFF.

The gene calls are TRBV27 and TRBJ2-5; TRBD2 agrees at 10 bases. J was trimmed by 5 bases and V by 3 bases; bases with no gene match: 6. CDR1 is MNHEY, CDR2 SMNVEV, per germline (reference sequence). The CDR3 consists of 15 residues. The CDR3 bases are TGTGCCAGCAGTTTTTTAGCGGGAGGTAGTGAGACCCAGTACTTC. It is translated as CASSFLAGGSETQYF.